The entry below describes one TCR beta chain. Its antigen is still unknown. The data were taken from a study of T cell repertoires in cytomegalovirus infection. TCRdb re-called the reads through MiXCR, storing one row per CDR3 protein. The table has some 920,000 distinct CDR3 sequences, approximately 31% seen once. Germline CDR1 KGHDR, CDR2 SFDVKD. The ends were cut back, 4 bases at V and 7 bases at J, with 6 bases in the middle. The CDR3 extends over 12 amino acids. J is TRBJ2-2 and V is TRBV24-1; D not certain. The clonotype was recovered from a human donor in good health (CMV status not recorded). Some clones in this sample may be carry-over from other donors' samples. The input for sequencing was cultured CD8+ T cells from PBMCs, taken from culture after CMV antigen stimulation. CDR3: CATSETLGELFF. DNA for the CDR3: TGTGCCACCAGTGAAACCCTCGGGGAGCTGTTTTTT.